This TCR beta chain was sequenced in a study of cytomegalovirus exposure and HLA in healthy donors. Background on the study: Approximately 81% of a few hundred genotyped donors fell in the Caucasian-associated ancestry cluster. Study-level points and caveats: Some public TCRs appeared in many individuals, while most sequences were rare. Confirmation was obtained in vitro that a few CMV-associated chains are specific for CMV antigens.

About this clone itself: Its matching antigen is unknown.

Healthy bone marrow donors formed the donor group. This CDR3 region has 15 residues. Germline V gene lookup returns CDR1 SGHTA and CDR2 FQGTGA. The ends lost 5 bases at V and 3 bases at J; junction bases unmatched: 8. Use of 60 Vbeta and 13 Jbeta primers characterized the PCR. Clones were read by immunoSEQ multiplex PCR, and TCRdb kept only the in-frame ones, dropping some. This table holds around 150,000 clones. This chain uses TRBV7-3 with TRBJ2-5, with 8 bases fitting TRBD1. Sequenced material: PBMCs. The source is a man aged 25 to 45 in good health and CMV-seronegative. CDR3 nucleotides: TGTGCCAGCAGCCAACAGGGGGGCTGGGAAGAGACCCAGTACTTC. This gives the protein CASSQQGGWEETQYF.